Presented here are 16 T cell receptor beta chains from one specimen sequenced in a study of regulatory T cells in long-lasting Graves disease. The time point was: persistent/refractory GD, antithyroid drugs over 5 years with positive TRAb. Extracted RNA from PBMCs served as the source of the TCR library. Arm-PCR of CDR3 regions and iRepertoire HTBI primers were used to build TCR beta libraries. TCRdb re-derived calls from the multiplex PCR reads in MiXCR, one entry per CDR3 protein. Of around 400,000 distinct CDR3 sequences in the sample, roughly a fifth were seen once. Sequenced here: peripheral blood mononuclear cells (PBMCs), sampled when the disease was refractory, from a patient treated with antithyroid drugs. The source is a female donor with Graves disease.

This clonotype was picked up many times. The chain carries TRBV5-1 and TRBJ1-5, with a possible D match to TRBD1 (5 bases). Between the trimmed V and J ends, which lost 4 bases and 5 bases, there was a span of 25 bases. Per the germline V gene, CDR1 is SGHRS and CDR2 is YFSETQ. The CDR3 sequence is 18 residues long. CDR3 coding DNA: TGCGCCAGCAGCCTAGAAGGGGCCCTTACCCCCCTGGATCAGCCCCAGCATTTT. It translates to CASSLEGALTPLDQPQHF.

Details on this clonotype: Mismatch with germline at one junction end may stem from a read error. The V and J genes are TRBV29-1 and TRBJ1-3; no clear D. Germline assignment: CDR1 SQVTM and CDR2 ANQGSEA. The CDR3 is 12 residues long. This chain's CDR3 is CSVEATGHTIYF. The DNA for the CDR3 is TGCAGCGTCGAGGCTACTGGACACACCATATATTTT.

This chain links TRBV6-2 or TRBV6-3 with TRBJ1-2; TRBD1 might be the D (5 bases). CDR1 MNHEY and CDR2 SVGEGT come from the germline V gene. Trimming cost V 6 bases and J 4 bases, with 12 bases left between them. The length of the CDR3 is 13 residues. CDR3 region: CASSRDGGYGYTF. Written as DNA, the CDR3 is TGTGCCAGCAGCCGGGACGGCGGCTATGGCTACACCTTC.

In this sample, this clonotype turned up a few times. This sequence joins TRBV10-3 and TRBJ1-3; D remains unclear. The CDR3 contains 15 residues. The germline V and J ends were trimmed by 3 bases and 1 base, with 10 bases remaining between them. The germline V gene has CDR1 ENHRY and CDR2 SYGVKD. In nucleotides, the CDR3 is TGTGCCATCAGTGACAATCAAGCATCTGGAAACACCATATATTTT. Its protein product is CAISDNQASGNTIYF.

The rearrangement links TRBV20-1 to TRBJ1-5; D is undetermined. Germline V gene lookup returns CDR1 DFQATT and CDR2 SNEGSKA (reference sequence). V was pared by 5 bases and J by 4 bases, with 12 bases between. There are 13 residues in the CDR3. The CDR3 reads CSASLGANQPQHF. CDR3 coding DNA: TGCAGTGCTTCCCTTGGCGCAAATCAGCCCCAGCATTTT.

As for this clonotype: Possible read error: a much larger clone is one base away. The genes are TRBV20-1 and TRBJ1-4; 7 bases are shared with TRBD1. This CDR3 spans 15 amino acids. Looked up from germline, CDR1 is DFQATT and CDR2 is SNEGSKA (reference sequence). The CDR3 here is CSAGESRGIWEKLFF. CDR3 DNA: TGCAGTGCTGGAGAAAGCAGGGGGATATGGGAAAAACTGTTTTTT.

This clonotype was counted a few times. The V call is TRBV7-6, the J call TRBJ2-5; 9 positions agree with TRBD2. The V gene's germline CDR1 is SGHVS and CDR2 FNYEAQ. V dropped 0 bases and J dropped 5; count of bases not matched to a gene: 4. The CDR3 loop spans 15 amino acids. The CDR3 sequence: CASSLAPSGKETQYF. The CDR3 DNA reads as TGTGCCAGCAGCTTAGCGCCTAGCGGGAAGGAGACCCAGTACTTC. Filled out from reference TRBV7-6 and TRBJ2-5, the complete variable domain reads GAGVSQSPRYKVTKRGQDVALRCDPISGHVSLYWYRQALGQGPEFLTYFNYEAQQDKSGLPNDRFSAERPEGSISTLTIQRTEQRDSAMYRCASSLAPSGKETQYFGPGTRLLVL.

A note on this clonotype: At one end the junction does not follow the germline gene, possibly because of a read error. The DNA of the CDR3 is TGTGCCACCTCTCAGCCCGGGCTGAGTAATATCTCCTTC. Amino acids: CATSQPGLSNISF. This sequence joins TRBV6-1 and TRBJ1-2; no firm D call. The CDR3 length is 13 residues. Germline CDR1 and CDR2: MNHNS and SASEGT.

The rearrangement uses TRBV7-9 and TRBJ2-6; D gene unclear. This CDR3 is built from 16 residues. Germline CDR1 is SEHNR and CDR2 is FQNEAQ (reference sequence). Trimming pared 1 base from V and 2 bases from J, leaving 9 bases between. DNA for the CDR3: TGTGCCAGCAGCTTAGATTTTCCTACTGGGGCCAACGTCCTGACTTTC. This sequence encodes CASSLDFPTGANVLTF.

This clonotype was counted many times. The rearrangement joins TRBV20-1 to TRBJ1-2; D is unresolved. Trimming took 5 bases from V and 4 from J, leaving 17 bases between them. The germline V gene has CDR1 DFQATT and CDR2 SNEGSKA (reference sequence). The length of the CDR3 is 14 residues. CDR3 in DNA: TGCAGTGCTCGAAGAGCGTCCACTCCCTATGGCTACACCTTC. Protein sequence: CSARRASTPYGYTF.

The sample holds many counts of this clonotype. Sequence at one end of the junction differs from germline and may be a read error. The chain has TRBV7-9 and TRBJ1-5, with 8 bases that match TRBD1. Germline assignment: CDR1 SEHNR and CDR2 FQNEAQ (reference sequence). The CDR3 sequence is 18 residues long. For the CDR3, the DNA is TGTGCCAGCAGTTTAGCGACAGGGGCTCTCGATAGCAATCAGCCCCAGCATTTT. Encoded protein: CASSLATGALDSNQPQHF.

This clonotype was observed many times. The rearrangement links TRBV27 to TRBJ2-5; 7 nucleotides line up with TRBD2. After removal of 5 bases from V and 0 bases from J, the junction contained 6 bases not matched to a gene. The CDR3 has 15 amino acids. The germline V gene encodes CDR1 MNHEY and CDR2 SMNVEV (reference sequence). CDR3 in DNA: TGTGCCAGCAGTCCAGAGCTAGCGGACCAAGAGACCCAGTACTTC. Translated: CASSPELADQETQYF.

The gene calls are TRBV28 and TRBJ2-3; D may match TRBD1 or TRBD2 (5 bases each). The germline CDR1 and CDR2 sequences are MDHEN and SYDVKM. The CDR3 runs to 16 residues. V shed 4 bases and J shed 1 base, with 15 bases lying between them. The CDR3 DNA sequence: TGTGCCAGCAGTTCCGCTGGGGTGGGGGGCACAGATACGCAGTATTTT. It encodes CASSSAGVGGTDTQYF.

J is TRBJ2-1 and V is TRBV2; 12 positions match TRBD2. The CDR3 is 16 residues long. The V and J ends lost 7 bases and 2 bases, in that order; junction bases with no gene match: 6. The V gene's germline CDR1 is SNHLY and CDR2 FYNNEI. CDR3 nucleotide sequence: TGTGCCAGCAACAGACTAGCGGGAGTCCCCTACAATGAGCAGTTCTTC. Protein product: CASNRLAGVPYNEQFF.

The chain couples TRBV24-1 to TRBJ1-1; 9 bases are a match to TRBD1. CDR1 is KGHDR, CDR2 SFDVKD, per germline. The CDR3 covers 13 residues. Trimming cost V 7 bases and J 8 bases; bases outside gene matches: 7. The chain's CDR3 is CATSEGTGLEAFF. CDR3 in DNA: TGTGCCACCAGCGAGGGGACAGGGTTAGAAGCTTTCTTT.

V gene TRBV20-1 combines with J gene TRBJ2-3, with 13 nucleotides matching TRBD2. Germline V gene sequence: CDR1 DFQATT, CDR2 SNEGSKA (reference sequence). The CDR3 consists of 14 residues. J gave up 4 bases and V 6 bases, and 4 bases lay outside the gene matches. DNA of the CDR3: TGCAGTGCCCAACTAGCGGGAGGGCCAGATACGCAGTATTTT. Translation: CSAQLAGGPDTQYF.